Below, 2 T cell receptor beta chains from the same sample are listed, as sequenced in a study of cytomegalovirus exposure and HLA in healthy donors. The data were produced by immunoSEQ multiplex PCR, yet TCRdb's version contains in-frame clones alone and is incomplete. The sample carries 110,000 to 150,000 clones, less than 95% recorded once. Sequencing was done on a sample of PBMCs. These receptors all come from a young man in good health and CMV-seropositive.

The CDR3 nucleotides are TGTGCCAGCAGCGCCCTTATGACAGGGGAGGGCTACACCTTC. Translating gives CASSALMTGEGYTF. J is TRBJ1-2 and V is TRBV9, with 8 bases fitting TRBD1. The length of the CDR3 is 14 residues. Trimming at V came to 3 bases and at J to 8 bases, leaving 9 bases not matched to a gene. CDR1 and CDR2 from the germline V gene are SGDLS and YYNGEE.

This chain uses TRBV11-2 with TRBJ2-6, with D unresolved. CDR1 SGHAT and CDR2 FQNNGV come from the germline V gene. This CDR3 comprises 11 residues. The CDR3 loop reads CASSGANVLTF. The CDR3 DNA follows: TGTGCTTCATCTGGGGCCAACGTCCTGACTTTC.